The sequence of this T cell receptor (beta chain) was determined in a study of cytotoxic CD8 clonotypes in ibrutinib-treated CLL. Study as a whole: The patient breakdown showed more than 9 relapsed/refractory and some 16 treatment-naive cases, with some 18 IGHV unmutated.

With respect to this clone: What it binds is unknown.

Study results and limitations: Contraction or stability on treatment was seen for public clonotypes, which were uncommon. Higher circulating CD8+ T-cell counts strongly accompanied higher baseline clonality, above age-matched healthy donors.

Trimming left V 7 bases short and J 0 bases short, with 10 bases between. The CDR3 sequence is 14 residues long. Germline V gives CDR1 MNHNS, CDR2 SASEGT. Only in-frame clones appear in the TCRdb table, and some are missing; sequencing was by immunoSEQ multiplex PCR. This sample has 55,000 to 80,000 clones, with around nine tenths found just once. The TCR originated in a human donor with chronic lymphocytic leukemia. Sequencing was performed on PBMCs, taken after 12 months of ibrutinib treatment. V and J are TRBV6-1 and TRBJ1-3, with a tentative D call TRBD1 (5 bases). The CDR3, as DNA: TGTGCCAGCACCGGGGGGGTCTCTGGAAACACCATATATTTT. This encodes CASTGGVSGNTIYF.